The 24 T cell receptor beta chains reported below all come from one sample, sequenced in a study of blood T cell repertoires in COVID-19. Method: immunoSEQ multiplex PCR; TCRdb's copy keeps in-frame clones and lacks some. The table lists around 250,000 clones, around 90% of them singletons. Sequencing input: PBMCs or T cells enriched from blood (not recorded which). The receptors were sampled from a woman in her forties or fifties who had recovered from COVID-19.

CDR3 in amino acids: CASTTGPASGNYEQYF. DNA of the CDR3: TGTGCCAGCACCACAGGCCCGGCTAGCGGAAACTACGAGCAGTACTTC. This chain connects TRBV5-4 to TRBJ2-7; 7 bases are a match to TRBD2. V lost 6 bases and J lost 3; bases outside the gene matches: 15. Germline loops: CDR1 SGHNT, CDR2 YYREEE (reference sequence). The CDR3 covers 16 residues.

The chain joins TRBV5-4 to TRBJ1-5, with unresolved D. Germline CDR1 and CDR2: SGHNT and YYREEE (reference sequence). The CDR3 length is 15 residues. Trimming took 4 bases from V and 1 from J, leaving 12 bases between them. The CDR3 DNA is TGTGCCAGCAGCAGTGGACGAGGGAGCAATCAGCCCCAGCATTTT. Protein: CASSSGRGSNQPQHF.

The chain carries TRBV21-1 and TRBJ2-2; no DNA check was done on the table's D call, TRBD1. TRBV21-1 is a documented pseudogene. The CDR3 extends over 23 amino acids. The CDR3 sequence: CASSASGTGPLRGRGEFGGELFF. Here the CDR3 DNA reads TGTGCCAGCAGCGCCTCGGGGACAGGGCCTCTGAGAGGGCGGGGAGAGTTTGGCGGGGAGCTGTTTTTT.

CDR3 sequence: CASSVTGTSGTSSYNEQFF. The CDR3, as DNA: TGTGCCAGCAGCGTCACCGGGACTAGCGGGACGAGCTCCTACAATGAGCAGTTCTTC. The chain combines TRBV9 with TRBJ2-1; 13 bases fit TRBD2. In germline, CDR1 is SGDLS, CDR2 YYNGEE. Trimming removed 2 bases from V and 0 bases from J; junction bases left unmatched: 8. The CDR3 has 19 residues. The complete variable domain, with remaining parts taken from reference TRBV9 and TRBJ2-1, reads DSGVTQTPKHLITATGQRVTLRCSPRSGDLSVYWYQQSLDQGLQFLIQYYNGEERAKGNILERFSAQQFPDLHSELNLSSLELGDSALYFCASSVTGTSGTSSYNEQFFGPGTRLTVL.

V is TRBV7-3 and J is TRBJ2-1, with 9 bases matching TRBD2. Germline values: CDR1 SGHTA, CDR2 FQGTGA. J gave up 5 bases and V 3 bases, and 8 bases lay outside the gene matches. The CDR3 totals 16 residues. The DNA for the CDR3 is TGTGCCAGCAGCTTCAGCCTGACTAGCGGTCACAATGAGCAGTTCTTC. Its translation is CASSFSLTSGHNEQFF.

The CDR3 coding sequence is TGTGCCAGCGCCTCGGGCACAGATACGCAGTATTTT. Residues: CASASGTDTQYF. The genes are TRBV3-1 (or the pseudogene TRBV3-2) and TRBJ2-3; the D is unclear. Germline-derived CDR1 and CDR2 are LGHDT and YNNKEL (reference sequence). The CDR3 is 12 residues long. V shed 8 bases and J shed 1 base, with 7 bases lying between them.

This clone came up a few times. J is TRBJ1-1 and V is TRBV3-1 (or the pseudogene TRBV3-2), with a weak D call TRBD1 (6 bases). Germline CDR1 LGHDT, CDR2 YNNKEL (reference sequence). Trimming took 8 bases from V and 1 from J, leaving 17 bases between them. CDR3 length equals 15 residues. The CDR3 region is CASVGLGGSNTEAFF. DNA for the CDR3: TGTGCCAGCGTCGGTCTAGGGGGATCGAACACTGAAGCTTTCTTT.

The chain uses TRBV9 and TRBJ2-7; a possible D gene is TRBD2 (6 bases). Germline CDR1 reads SGDLS; CDR2 reads YYNGEE. The CDR3 totals 16 residues. Between the trimmed V and J ends, which lost 2 bases and 0 bases, there was a span of 15 bases. The CDR3 spells CASSVSLATSSYEQYF. The CDR3 DNA sequence: TGTGCCAGCAGCGTTAGCCTAGCGACTAGCTCCTACGAGCAGTACTTC.

The V call is TRBV18, the J call TRBJ1-1; the match to TRBD1 covers 8 bases. The CDR3 is made up of 15 amino acids. Germline V gives CDR1 KGHSH, CDR2 LQKENI. After removal of 5 bases from V and 1 base from J, the junction contained 6 bases not matched to a gene. CDR3 bases: TGTGCCAGCTCATCCTTGGGACAGGAGAACACTGAAGCTTTCTTT. Its translation is CASSSLGQENTEAFF.

The V gene is TRBV19, the J gene TRBJ2-7; D is perhaps TRBD2 (6 bases). The germline CDR1 and CDR2 sequences are LNHDA and SQIVND (reference sequence). The V end was cut by 7 bases, the J end by 4 bases, with 14 bases between. The CDR3 is 13 amino acids. CDR3 residues: CASTRAGGYEQYF. CDR3 DNA sequence: TGTGCCAGTACCCGCGCCGGAGGGTACGAGCAGTACTTC.

V usage is TRBV6-5 and J usage is TRBJ2-6; the D is unclear. The germline CDR1 and CDR2 sequences are MNHEY and SVGAGI. Trimming left V 6 bases short and J 4 bases short, with 7 bases between. The CDR3 spans 13 residues. The CDR3 loop reads CASSPVGANVLTF. CDR3 coding DNA: TGTGCCAGCAGCCCAGTCGGGGCCAACGTCCTGACTTTC.

The chain employs TRBV11-2 and TRBJ2-2; TRBD2 might be the D (6 bases). V was trimmed by 8 bases and J by 4 bases, leaving 14 bases between them. This CDR3 is 14 amino acids long. Germline V gene lookup returns CDR1 SGHAT and CDR2 FQNNGV. The CDR3 region is CASRETRITGELFF. CDR3 DNA: TGTGCCAGCCGGGAGACTAGGATCACCGGGGAGCTGTTTTTT.

The chain recombines TRBV7-8 with TRBJ2-5; 10 nucleotides line up with TRBD2. The CDR3 covers 14 residues. V lost 4 bases to trimming and J lost 5 bases; unmatched junction nucleotides: 4. In germline, CDR1 is SGHVS, CDR2 FQNEAQ. CDR3 amino acids: CASSSSGSFETQYF. The CDR3 DNA sequence: TGTGCCAGCAGCTCTAGCGGGAGCTTTGAGACCCAGTACTTC.

The chain recombines TRBV27 with TRBJ2-3, with 13 bases identical to TRBD2. Germline-derived CDR1 and CDR2 are MNHEY and SMNVEV (reference sequence). This CDR3 comprises 15 residues. V lost 0 bases and J lost 7; bases outside the gene matches: 1. CDR3 sequence reads: CASSLSGLAGYTQYF. The CDR3 region has the DNA TGTGCCAGCAGTTTATCGGGACTAGCGGGATATACGCAGTATTTT.

The chain carries TRBV14 and TRBJ1-2, with unresolved D. Germline V gene sequence: CDR1 SGHDN, CDR2 FVKESK. Trimming removed 4 bases from V and 4 bases from J, with 10 bases in between. The CDR3 has 13 residues. CDR3 nucleotides: TGTGCCAGCAGCCGGGAGGTTAGCTATGGCTACACCTTC. Its protein product is CASSREVSYGYTF.

The chain joins TRBV30 to TRBJ2-3, with unresolved D. This CDR3 is 13 amino acids long. Germline CDR1 reads GTSNPN; CDR2 reads SVGIG (reference sequence). With 0 bases removed from V and 2 bases from J, the gap between germline ends came to 6 bases. In nucleotides, the CDR3 is TGTGCCTGGAGTGTCTACTCCACAGATACGCAGTATTTT. It specifies CAWSVYSTDTQYF.

J is TRBJ2-7 and V is TRBV5-1; 13 bases agree with TRBD2. The length of the CDR3 is 14 residues. V dropped 5 bases and J dropped 9; count of bases not matched to a gene: 8. Germline assignment: CDR1 SGHRS and CDR2 YFSETQ. CDR3 nucleotide sequence: TGCGCCAGCAGTCCCCCGGGACTAGCGGGGATGCAGTACTTC. Its translation is CASSPPGLAGMQYF.

The chain combines TRBV6-2 or TRBV6-3 with TRBJ1-2; no firm D call. The CDR3 totals 13 residues. Trimming removed 6 bases from V and 8 bases from J, with 16 bases in between. The V gene's germline CDR1 is MNHEY and CDR2 SVGEGT. DNA of the CDR3: TGTGCCAGCAGCGACCGGGTAAACGGGGGCTACACCTTC. This gives the protein CASSDRVNGGYTF.

The chain couples TRBV5-5 to TRBJ2-5; TRBD2 aligns across 9 bases. Per germline, CDR1 SGHKS and CDR2 YYEKEE (reference sequence). V shed 3 bases, J shed 4 bases, and the junction held 13 bases outside the gene matches. The CDR3 consists of 17 residues. The CDR3 sequence: CASSSGGLAGAGETQYF. The DNA for the CDR3 is TGTGCCAGCAGCTCGGGGGGATTAGCGGGAGCAGGAGAGACCCAGTACTTC.

CDR3 loop: CASSLNSGRKAGELFF. In nucleotides, the CDR3 is TGTGCCAGCAGCTTAAACAGCGGGAGAAAAGCCGGGGAGCTGTTTTTT. The chain couples TRBV7-2 to TRBJ2-2, with 8 bases matching TRBD2. Germline V CDR1 and CDR2: SGHTA, FQGNSA. V was pared by 2 bases and J by 6 bases, with 8 bases of the junction left unmatched. CDR3 length: 16 residues.

About this clone: Other nucleotide sequences from this sample produce the same CDR3. The V gene is TRBV14, the J gene TRBJ1-5; no definite D call. With 1 base removed from V and 2 bases from J, the gap between germline ends came to 3 bases. This CDR3 comprises 13 residues. Germline lookup yields CDR1 SGHDN and CDR2 FVKESK. CDR3 coding DNA: TGTGCCAGCAGCCAAGGAGGCAATCAGCCCCAGCATTTT. Translation: CASSQGGNQPQHF.

CDR3 DNA sequence: TGTGCCAGCAGCTTTGGCGGGGTCTACAATGAGCAGTTCTTC. This codes for CASSFGGVYNEQFF. The chain combines TRBV5-5 with TRBJ2-1, with a possible D match to TRBD2 (6 bases). CDR1 SGHKS and CDR2 YYEKEE come from the germline V gene (reference sequence). CDR3 length: 14 residues. V dropped 2 bases and J dropped 3 bases, with 9 bases sitting between them.

V gene TRBV6-5 combines with J gene TRBJ2-2; TRBD2 agrees at 8 bases. The CDR3 consists of 15 residues. Germline-derived CDR1 and CDR2 are MNHEY and SVGAGI. Germline trimming cut 9 bases from V and 0 bases from J; bases unmatched to any gene: 6. The CDR3 loop reads CASGAGATNTGELFF. The CDR3 DNA follows: TGTGCCAGTGGAGCGGGAGCGACGAACACCGGGGAGCTGTTTTTT.

This clone appeared a few times. This rearrangement joins TRBV5-4 to TRBJ1-2; D might be TRBD1 (5 bases). The V gene lost 2 bases and the J gene lost 6 bases, with 11 bases spanning the gap. CDR3 length: 13 amino acids. CDR1 is SGHNT and CDR2 is YYREEE in the germline V gene (reference sequence). CDR3 in DNA: TGTGCCAGCAGCTTTGAGGCAGGGCATGGCTACACCTTC. Amino acids: CASSFEAGHGYTF.